The 8 T cell receptor beta chains given below trace back to one sample, sequenced in a study of blood T cell repertoires in COVID-19. Method: immunoSEQ multiplex PCR; TCRdb's copy keeps in-frame clones and lacks some. Found here are approximately 44,000 clones, around three quarters of them singletons; the top ten hold approximately 30%. The specimen was peripheral blood. The source is an elderly woman with acute or convalescent COVID-19.

The chain uses TRBV29-1 and TRBJ1-4; D is unclear. This CDR3 contains 14 residues. Germline loops: CDR1 SQVTM, CDR2 ANQGSEA. Trimming removed 6 bases from V and 6 bases from J, with 17 bases in between. The CDR3 sequence: CSVHAGAGDEKLFF. DNA of the CDR3: TGCAGCGTCCACGCCGGAGCGGGAGATGAAAAACTGTTTTTT.

The gene calls are TRBV5-1 and TRBJ2-3; 8 bases line up with TRBD1. V was pared by 5 bases and J by 5 bases, with 4 bases of the junction left unmatched. CDR1 is SGHRS and CDR2 is YFSETQ in the germline V gene. This CDR3 comprises 13 residues. The CDR3 protein is CASSQGAGDTQYF. CDR3 DNA sequence: TGCGCCAGCAGTCAGGGGGCCGGAGATACGCAGTATTTT.

This rearrangement joins TRBV5-4 to TRBJ1-3; 9 bases are a match to TRBD1. CDR1 is SGHNT, CDR2 YYREEE, per germline (reference sequence). The V and J ends lost 4 bases and 2 bases, in that order; junction bases with no gene match: 4. The CDR3 has 15 residues. This CDR3 reads CASSPGTGPGNTIYF. The DNA of the CDR3 is TGTGCCAGCAGCCCAGGGACAGGGCCTGGAAACACCATATATTTT.

The genes are TRBV7-3 and TRBJ2-3; TRBD2 aligns across 9 bases. The V gene end was trimmed by 5 bases and the J gene end by 2 bases; junction bases not matched to a gene: 5. Germline loops: CDR1 SGHTA, CDR2 FQGTGA. The CDR3 is 15 residues long. CDR3 protein: CASSATSGLTDTQYF. CDR3 coding DNA: TGTGCCAGCAGCGCCACTAGCGGGCTCACAGATACGCAGTATTTT.

The chain combines TRBV7-2 with TRBJ2-5; 12 nucleotides agree with TRBD2. From germline, CDR1 is SGHTA and CDR2 FQGNSA. The CDR3 contains 15 residues. Germline trimming cut 5 bases from V and 5 bases from J; bases unmatched to any gene: 6. The CDR3 DNA sequence: TGTGCCAGCAGCCCCCCTAGCGGGAGGGCCGAGACCCAGTACTTC. Translating gives CASSPPSGRAETQYF.

V gene TRBV19 combines with J gene TRBJ1-5, with 12 bases that match TRBD1. Germline V lookup: CDR1 LNHDA, CDR2 SQIVND (reference sequence). The junction had 6 bases not matched to a gene; V was cut back by 7 bases and J by 2 bases. This CDR3 has 16 amino acids. The CDR3 here is CASKGQGARGNQPQHF. The CDR3 coding sequence is TGTGCCAGTAAGGGACAGGGGGCGCGTGGCAATCAGCCCCAGCATTTT.

As DNA, the CDR3 is TGTGCCAGCAGCTTAATTGCACGAGCGGGCCCCTACAATGAGCAGTTCTTC. Residues: CASSLIARAGPYNEQFF. The J gene is TRBJ2-1, the V gene TRBV11-2; D is perhaps TRBD2 (6 bases). Trimming removed 2 bases from V and 2 bases from J, with 16 bases in between. Per the germline V gene, CDR1 is SGHAT and CDR2 is FQNNGV. This CDR3 has 17 amino acids.

The V and J genes are TRBV30 and TRBJ2-3; D ambiguous. CDR3 length equals 12 residues. Per germline, CDR1 GTSNPN and CDR2 SVGIG (reference sequence). The ends were cut back, 3 bases at V and 3 bases at J, with 7 bases in the middle. The CDR3 here is CAWRDSTDTQYF. The CDR3 DNA reads as TGTGCCTGGAGAGATAGTACAGATACGCAGTATTTT.